What follows is one TCR beta chain and its context. TCRdb keeps only in-frame clones here, not all; method: immunoSEQ multiplex PCR. The table has 140,000 to 150,000 clones, approximately 80% seen once. This entry comes from a study of blood T cell repertoires in COVID-19. Trimming shortened V by 4 bases and J by 5 bases, and 9 bases separated the two germline ends. Germline V CDR1 and CDR2: MRHNA, SNTAGT. This CDR3 is built from 13 residues. The genes are TRBV6-4 and TRBJ1-5, with D perhaps TRBD1 (5 bases). Sequencing was carried out using peripheral blood. The receptor's source is a woman in her sixties with acute or convalescent COVID-19. This CDR3 is CASSVGRDQPQHF. The DNA for the CDR3 is TGTGCCAGCAGTGTCGGCAGGGATCAGCCCCAGCATTTT.